Each of the 27 T cell receptor beta chains below was sequenced from the same sample in a study of shared clonotypes between healthy human individuals. The method was immunoSEQ multiplex PCR; TCRdb's version includes in-frame clones alone and lacks a portion of them. The sample shows under 600,000 clones, 60% to 80% of them seen only once. Sequenced material: PBMCs. The receptors were gathered from a woman in her thirties or forties in good health. Some clones in this sample may be carry-over from other donors' samples.

The chain carries TRBV6-6 and TRBJ1-2, with D perhaps matching TRBD1 (5 bases). This CDR3 comprises 12 residues. Germline V gene sequence: CDR1 MNHNY, CDR2 SVGAGI (reference sequence). The V gene lost 4 bases and the J gene lost 8 bases, with 11 bases spanning the gap. The CDR3 region has the DNA TGTGCCAGCAGTTTGACAGATAACGGCTACACCTTC. This codes for CASSLTDNGYTF.

This clone appeared a single time. The J gene is TRBJ2-7, the V gene TRBV9, with D perhaps being TRBD1 or TRBD2 (5 bases each). Trimming took off 1 base at V and 5 bases at J, with 13 bases between the two ends. This CDR3 is built from 14 residues. The germline gives CDR1 SGDLS, CDR2 YYNGEE. The CDR3 spells CASSVRPGDHEQYF. CDR3 nucleotide sequence: TGTGCCAGCAGCGTAAGACCCGGGGACCACGAGCAGTACTTC.

This chain links TRBV1 with TRBJ2-4; the D call in the table, TRBD2, was not verified against the DNA. TRBV1 is designated a pseudogene. This CDR3 has 19 residues. DNA for the CDR3: TGCACCAGCAGCGGAGAAGGACTAGCGGAAAAGCTAGCCAAAAACATTCAGTACTTC. Translation: CTSSGEGLAEKLAKNIQYF.

The rearrangement links TRBV10-2 to TRBJ1-1; D call uncertain. Germline V lookup: CDR1 WSHSY, CDR2 SAAADI. The V end lost 0 bases, the J end lost 0 bases, and 5 bases lay between the germline ends. The CDR3 has 14 amino acids. CDR3 nucleotide sequence: TGCGCCAGCAGTGAGTCGGCGGTGAACACTGAAGCTTTCTTT. Translated, it gives CASSESAVNTEAFF.

The J gene is TRBJ2-5, the V gene TRBV7-8, with 9 bases matching TRBD1. In germline, CDR1 is SGHVS, CDR2 FQNEAQ. This CDR3 has 19 amino acids. Trimming at V came to 0 bases and at J to 5 bases, leaving 16 bases not matched to a gene. The CDR3 is CASSLAVLTGGSARETQYF. The CDR3 DNA reads as TGTGCCAGCAGCTTAGCCGTCTTGACAGGGGGGAGCGCGAGGGAGACCCAGTACTTC.

The rearrangement uses TRBV6-6 and TRBJ2-1, with TRBD2 matching over 13 bases. This CDR3 contains 14 residues. Per germline, CDR1 MNHNY and CDR2 SVGAGI (reference sequence). Trimming removed 7 bases from V and 7 bases from J; junction bases left unmatched: 4. In DNA, the CDR3 is TGTGCCAGCAACCCGACTAGCGGGGGGAATGAGCAGTTCTTC. Translating gives CASNPTSGGNEQFF.

The rearrangement links TRBV11-2 to TRBJ2-7; a possible D gene is TRBD2 (6 bases). Trimming took 5 bases from V and 9 from J, leaving 20 bases between them. This CDR3 spans 14 amino acids. Germline assignment: CDR1 SGHAT and CDR2 FQNNGV. The CDR3 coding sequence is TGTGCCAGCAGCGACGGGAGCACCTACGAGCGGCAGTACTTC. It codes for CASSDGSTYERQYF. Together with reference TRBV11-2 and TRBJ2-7, the CDR3 gives the full variable domain: EAGVAQSPRYKIIEKRQSVAFWCNPISGHATLYWYQQILGQGPKLLIQFQNNGVVDDSQLPKDRFSAERLKGVDSTLKIQPAKLEDSAVYLCASSDGSTYERQYFGPGTRLTVT.

This chain uses TRBV28 with TRBJ2-3; TRBD2 matches 8 bases. The CDR3 has 16 amino acids. Trimming at V came to 2 bases and at J to 0 bases, leaving 4 bases not matched to a gene. Germline CDR1 reads MDHEN; CDR2 reads SYDVKM. CDR3 DNA sequence: TGTGCCAGCAGTTTAGCACTAGCGGTTAGCACAGATACGCAGTATTTT. The encoded protein is CASSLALAVSTDTQYF.

This clone was seen ten or more times. The rearrangement joins TRBV7-9 to TRBJ2-7; 11 bases are shared with TRBD1. The CDR3 extends over 19 amino acids. Germline assignment: CDR1 SEHNR and CDR2 FQNEAQ (reference sequence). Trimming cost V 5 bases and J 2 bases; bases outside gene matches: 17. For the CDR3, the DNA is TGTGCCAGCAGCGCGGACAGGGGGCGCGGGGACTATCACCCCTACGAGCAGTACTTC. Amino acid sequence: CASSADRGRGDYHPYEQYF.

The CDR3 DNA follows: TGTGCCAGCAGAGACCAGACAATGACCCATCAGCCCCAGCATTTT. It yields the protein CASRDQTMTHQPQHF. The rearrangement links TRBV28 to TRBJ1-5; D is uncertain. CDR1 MDHEN and CDR2 SYDVKM come from the germline V gene. V gave up 6 bases and J gave up 5 bases, with 17 bases separating them. The CDR3 is 15 residues long.

CDR3 residues: CASSLPPPRRFEQFF. The CDR3 bases are TGCGCCAGCAGCCTGCCCCCCCCTCGGAGATTTGAGCAGTTCTTC. The chain couples TRBV5-1 to TRBJ2-1; D remains ambiguous. V was cut by 4 bases and J by 9 bases, with 20 bases left in between. The CDR3 runs to 15 residues. Germline V CDR1 and CDR2: SGHRS, YFSETQ.

This chain joins TRBV11-2 and TRBJ2-3; TRBD2 matches 9 bases. V lost 7 bases and J lost 5; bases outside the gene matches: 16. CDR1 is SGHAT and CDR2 is FQNNGV in the germline V gene. The CDR3 length is 17 residues. CDR3 in DNA: TGTGCCAGCATCCGGAGGGGGGCGGGAGGGCCGGGAGATACGCAGTATTTT. Residues: CASIRRGAGGPGDTQYF. The whole variable domain, remainder taken from reference TRBV11-2 and TRBJ2-3, is EAGVAQSPRYKIIEKRQSVAFWCNPISGHATLYWYQQILGQGPKLLIQFQNNGVVDDSQLPKDRFSAERLKGVDSTLKIQPAKLEDSAVYLCASIRRGAGGPGDTQYFGPGTRLTVL.

The chain recombines TRBV9 with TRBJ2-3; TRBD2 matches at 7 bases. The trim removed 4 bases at V and 1 base at J, leaving 9 bases unmatched. The CDR3 has 16 residues. CDR1 SGDLS and CDR2 YYNGEE come from the germline V gene. CDR3 nucleotide sequence: TGTGCCAGCAGCACACTCGGGGGGAGGGGCACAGATACGCAGTATTTT. This translates into CASSTLGGRGTDTQYF.

This clone was found many times. CDR3 loop: CASSPSLGEAFF. CDR3 coding DNA: TGTGCCAGTAGCCCATCTTTGGGCGAAGCTTTCTTT. The rearrangement links TRBV19 to TRBJ1-1; D not resolved. The CDR3 sequence is 12 residues long. Germline V gene data show CDR1 as LNHDA and CDR2 as SQIVND (reference sequence). V was shortened by 6 bases and J by 8 bases, with 13 bases between the two germline ends.

Comment on this clone: Other nucleotide sequences from this sample produce the same CDR3. The rearrangement uses TRBV5-1 and TRBJ2-5; 13 bases are shared with TRBD2. The trim removed 0 bases at V and 5 bases at J, leaving 4 bases unmatched. Germline CDR1 SGHRS, CDR2 YFSETQ. The CDR3 covers 16 residues. CDR3 bases: TGCGCCAGCAGCTTGGGACTAGCGGGAGGCGGGGAGACCCAGTACTTC. Translating it yields CASSLGLAGGGETQYF.

The V and J genes are TRBV28 and TRBJ2-4, with 8 bases that match TRBD1. The V segment lost 8 bases and the J segment 0 bases; nucleotides outside the gene matches: 12. Looked up from germline, CDR1 is MDHEN and CDR2 is SYDVKM. The CDR3 has 17 residues. The CDR3 spells CASGKPGTGLAKNIQYF. The CDR3 DNA reads as TGTGCCAGCGGTAAACCGGGGACAGGACTAGCCAAAAACATTCAGTACTTC. Variable domain in full (rest from reference TRBV28 and TRBJ2-4): DVKVTQSSRYLVKRTGEKVFLECVQDMDHENMFWYRQDPGLGLRLIYFSYDVKMKEKGDIPEGYSVSREKKERFSLILESASTNQTSMYLCASGKPGTGLAKNIQYFGAGTRLSVL.

Remarks on this clone: Other DNA variants within this sample encode the same CDR3. The chain uses TRBV5-1 and TRBJ2-3, with 10 bases identical to TRBD2. Germline V gene sequence: CDR1 SGHRS, CDR2 YFSETQ. The V segment lost 0 bases and the J segment 4 bases; nucleotides outside the gene matches: 5. The CDR3 contains 16 residues. The CDR3 loop reads CASSLGLAGGADTQYF. In nucleotides, the CDR3 is TGCGCCAGCAGCTTGGGTTTAGCGGGAGGTGCAGATACGCAGTATTTT.

J is TRBJ2-3 and V is TRBV27; D is possibly TRBD1 (5 bases). Trimming took off 7 bases at V and 10 bases at J, with 15 bases between the two ends. In germline, CDR1 is MNHEY, CDR2 SMNVEV (reference sequence). CDR3 length: 12 amino acids. CDR3 amino acids: CASTQYGQAQYF. The CDR3 nucleotides read TGTGCCAGCACCCAATATGGACAAGCGCAGTATTTT.

The chain has TRBV28 and TRBJ2-4, with a tentative D call TRBD2 (7 bases). Germline CDR1 reads MDHEN; CDR2 reads SYDVKM. The V end lost 5 bases, the J end lost 0 bases, and 17 bases lay between the germline ends. The CDR3 runs 17 residues. The CDR3 spells CASSLGGGHLAKNIQYF. The CDR3, as DNA: TGTGCCAGCAGTCTAGGGGGGGGCCACCTAGCCAAAAACATTCAGTACTTC. Full variable domain (remainder filled in from reference TRBV28 and TRBJ2-4): DVKVTQSSRYLVKRTGEKVFLECVQDMDHENMFWYRQDPGLGLRLIYFSYDVKMKEKGDIPEGYSVSREKKERFSLILESASTNQTSMYLCASSLGGGHLAKNIQYFGAGTRLSVL.

The chain links TRBV27 to TRBJ2-2; D is possibly TRBD2 (6 bases). Germline V gene sequence: CDR1 MNHEY, CDR2 SMNVEV (reference sequence). This CDR3 is built from 16 residues. V lost 6 bases, J lost 4 bases, and 18 bases lay in between. Here the CDR3 reads CASRRDTGAGTGELFF. DNA for the CDR3: TGTGCCAGCAGGCGGGATACGGGAGCCGGCACCGGGGAGCTGTTTTTT.

The V call is TRBV5-6, the J call TRBJ1-6; D is uncertain. The CDR3 spans 16 residues. The germline gives CDR1 SGHDT, CDR2 YYEEEE. The V end lost 3 bases, the J end lost 9 bases, and 19 bases lay between the germline ends. This chain's CDR3 is CASSSRPGRQGSPLHF. The CDR3 nucleotides are TGTGCCAGCAGCTCCCGGCCGGGGAGACAAGGTTCACCCCTCCACTTT.

The chain couples TRBV6-5 to TRBJ2-5; D perhaps matches TRBD1 (6 bases). The CDR3 contains 14 residues. Germline V gene data show CDR1 as MNHEY and CDR2 as SVGAGI. V was pared by 7 bases and J by 2 bases, with 14 bases between. CDR3: CASILDRPQETQYF. CDR3 DNA sequence: TGTGCCAGCATTCTAGACAGGCCTCAAGAGACCCAGTACTTC.

The chain joins TRBV11-3 to TRBJ2-1; D gene ambiguous. Germline V gives CDR1 SGHNT, CDR2 YENEEA. The CDR3 sequence is 12 residues long. Trimming took off 4 bases at V and 4 bases at J, with 5 bases between the two ends. The CDR3 nucleotides are TGTGCCAGCAGCTCCTTATACAATGAGCAGTTCTTC. Translating it yields CASSSLYNEQFF.

The CDR3 sequence is CASSLGLGELFF. The CDR3, as DNA: TGTGCCAGCAGCTTAGGGTTAGGGGAGCTGTTTTTT. V gene TRBV7-2 combines with J gene TRBJ2-2; D is unresolved. The germline gives CDR1 SGHTA, CDR2 FQGNSA. The CDR3 spans 12 residues. Trimming removed 1 base from V and 8 bases from J, with 5 bases in between.

The chain combines TRBV5-1 with TRBJ2-7; D is unclear. V was shortened by 0 bases and J by 6 bases, with 13 bases between the two germline ends. CDR1 SGHRS and CDR2 YFSETQ come from the germline V gene. This CDR3 has 14 residues. As DNA, the CDR3 is TGCGCCAGCAGCTTGGCCCCAGGCCCCCGCGAGCAGTACTTC. It codes for CASSLAPGPREQYF.

There are many counts of this clone. The chain links TRBV5-8 to TRBJ2-5; D unclear. CDR1 is SGHTS, CDR2 YDEGEE, per germline. V gave up 2 bases and J gave up 1 base, with 12 bases separating them. This CDR3 spans 15 amino acids. CDR3 region: CASSFPGFPQETQYF. CDR3 coding DNA: TGTGCCAGCAGCTTCCCAGGCTTCCCCCAAGAGACCCAGTACTTC.

The chain couples TRBV28 to TRBJ1-2; possible D gene TRBD1, 6 bases. Deletions cut 10 bases from V and 2 bases from J, with 11 bases between. The germline gives CDR1 MDHEN, CDR2 SYDVKM. The CDR3 extends over 12 amino acids. The CDR3 spells CATEGENYGYTF. In DNA, the CDR3 is TGTGCCACCGAGGGGGAAAACTATGGCTACACCTTC.